This is a list of T cell receptor beta chains from one sample in a study of OX40 agonist ivuxolimab in advanced cancers. The method was immunoSEQ multiplex PCR; TCRdb's version includes in-frame clones alone and lacks a portion of them. The data hold under 80,000 clones, with 93% observed a single time. Sample: CD4+ or CD8+ T cells sorted from blood, taken in a trial of the OX40 agonist ivuxolimab. Receptors originate from an adult with an advanced solid tumor such as melanoma, head and neck, liver or kidney cancer. CDR3s include the opening cysteine and the closing phenylalanine or tryptophan. The D gene is left open where the match is weak. A clone size is listed for some rows: how often the clone was seen (once, few, many), or a class if it is expanded.

abundance: -
v_gene: TRBV4-3
d_gene: -
j_gene: TRBJ1-1
CDR3nt: TGCGCCAGCAGCCAAGTTGGGGGAGGCACTGAAGCTTTCTTT
CDR3aa: CASSQVGGGTEAFF

abundance: -
v_gene: TRBV30
d_gene: -
j_gene: TRBJ2-7
CDR3nt: TGTGCCTGGAGTGACAGGGTCGAGCAGTACTTC
CDR3aa: CAWSDRVEQYF

abundance: -
v_gene: TRBV5-6
d_gene: -
j_gene: TRBJ2-2
CDR3nt: TGTGCCAGCAGCTTGGGACTGATCACCGGGGAGCTGTTTTTT
CDR3aa: CASSLGLITGELFF

abundance: -
v_gene: TRBV5-5
d_gene: -
j_gene: TRBJ2-7
CDR3nt: TGTGCCAGCAGCCTCAGGGGTTTAGGCTCCTACGAGCAGTACTTC
CDR3aa: CASSLRGLGSYEQYF

abundance: -
v_gene: TRBV4-1
d_gene: TRBD2
j_gene: TRBJ2-7
CDR3nt: TGCGCCAGCAGCCAAGATCCGGGACTAGCGGAGCAGCAGTACTTC
CDR3aa: CASSQDPGLAEQQYF

abundance: -
v_gene: TRBV28
d_gene: -
j_gene: TRBJ1-4
CDR3nt: TGTGCCAGCAGTTTCCCAGGGGCGTCTAATGAAAAACTGTTTTTT
CDR3aa: CASSFPGASNEKLFF

abundance: -
v_gene: TRBV6-6
d_gene: TRBD1
j_gene: TRBJ2-4
CDR3nt: TGTGCCAGCAGTTACTTGTCAGGGGGCGGCGGAAACATTCAGTACTTC
CDR3aa: CASSYLSGGGGNIQYF

abundance: -
v_gene: TRBV4-1
d_gene: -
j_gene: TRBJ2-5
CDR3nt: TGCGCCAGCAGTCATGATCCGGGGGCGCGGGTGGAGACCCAGTACTTC
CDR3aa: CASSHDPGARVETQYF

abundance: -
v_gene: TRBV27
d_gene: TRBD1
j_gene: TRBJ1-1
CDR3nt: TGTGCCAGCAGTCCGTCGACAGGGAGAAGCACTGAAGCTTTCTTT
CDR3aa: CASSPSTGRSTEAFF

abundance: -
v_gene: TRBV6-5
d_gene: TRBD2
j_gene: TRBJ2-1
CDR3nt: TGTGCCAGCAGTAATAACGGGAGGATAAATGAGCAGTTCTTC
CDR3aa: CASSNNGRINEQFF

abundance: -
v_gene: TRBV6-1
d_gene: TRBD1
j_gene: TRBJ2-7
CDR3nt: TGTGCCAGCAGGACCGGGACAGAGAAGTACTTC
CDR3aa: CASRTGTEKYF

abundance: -
v_gene: TRBV7-3
d_gene: TRBD2
j_gene: TRBJ2-1
CDR3nt: TGTGCCAGCAGCTTAGGGGCTAGCGGGAGGTCTGAGCAGTTCTTC
CDR3aa: CASSLGASGRSEQFF

abundance: -
v_gene: TRBV5-1
d_gene: -
j_gene: TRBJ1-2
CDR3nt: TGCGCCAGCAGCTTGGATCCGGCCAGTGTACCTAACTATGGCTACACCTTC
CDR3aa: CASSLDPASVPNYGYTF

abundance: -
v_gene: TRBV30
d_gene: TRBD1
j_gene: TRBJ1-1
CDR3nt: TGTGCCTCCGACCCCGGGACAGGGCCGAACACTGAAGCTTTCTTT
CDR3aa: CASDPGTGPNTEAFF

abundance: -
v_gene: TRBV6-6
d_gene: TRBD2
j_gene: TRBJ2-3
CDR3nt: TGTGCCAGCAGTTACTCTTCGGGACTAGTCGCAGATACGCAGTATTTT
CDR3aa: CASSYSSGLVADTQYF

abundance: -
v_gene: TRBV7-2
d_gene: TRBD1
j_gene: TRBJ1-1
CDR3nt: TGTGCCAGCAGTTGGAAGGACAGGGCGAACACTGAAGCTTTCTTT
CDR3aa: CASSWKDRANTEAFF

abundance: once
v_gene: TRBV4-1
d_gene: -
j_gene: TRBJ2-7
CDR3nt: TGCGCCAGCAGCCAAGTCATGCGGGATGAGCAGTACTTC
CDR3aa: CASSQVMRDEQYF

abundance: -
v_gene: TRBV2
d_gene: -
j_gene: TRBJ1-1
CDR3nt: TGTGCCAGCAGAGAGACAGGACAATACACTGAAGCTTTCTTT
CDR3aa: CASRETGQYTEAFF

abundance: once
v_gene: TRBV11-3
d_gene: -
j_gene: TRBJ2-3
CDR3nt: TGTGCCAGCAGCTTAGGGGTCACAGATACGCAGTATTTT
CDR3aa: CASSLGVTDTQYF

abundance: few
v_gene: TRBV27
d_gene: -
j_gene: TRBJ1-2
CDR3nt: TGTGCCAGCAGTGGGGAAGGGCGGTATGGCTACACCTTC
CDR3aa: CASSGEGRYGYTF

abundance: once
v_gene: TRBV9
d_gene: -
j_gene: TRBJ2-5
CDR3nt: TGTGCCAGCAGCGTTCCAGGGGAAGAGACCCAGTACTTC
CDR3aa: CASSVPGEETQYF

abundance: -
v_gene: TRBV30
d_gene: -
j_gene: TRBJ1-2
CDR3nt: TGTGCCCTGGTTACCTATGGCTACACCTTC
CDR3aa: CALVTYGYTF

abundance: -
v_gene: TRBV6-5
d_gene: TRBD1
j_gene: TRBJ2-5
CDR3nt: TGTGCCAGCAGTTACTCAGGACAGGGGGGAGAGACCCAGTACTTC
CDR3aa: CASSYSGQGGETQYF

abundance: -
v_gene: TRBV11-2
d_gene: TRBD1
j_gene: TRBJ2-4
CDR3nt: TGTGCCAGCAGCTTACGGACAGGGCTGGGAAACATTCAGTACTTC
CDR3aa: CASSLRTGLGNIQYF

abundance: -
v_gene: TRBV5-4
d_gene: -
j_gene: TRBJ1-6
CDR3nt: TGTGCCAGCAGCATAGGGACAAGAAATTCACCCCTCCACTTT
CDR3aa: CASSIGTRNSPLHF

abundance: -
v_gene: TRBV5-6
d_gene: TRBD2
j_gene: TRBJ2-5
CDR3nt: TGTGCCAGCAGGCCGTTGGCGGGAGTGGAGACCCAGTACTTC
CDR3aa: CASRPLAGVETQYF

abundance: -
v_gene: TRBV5-1
d_gene: -
j_gene: TRBJ1-5
CDR3nt: TGCGCCAGCAGCTTGGGAACAGGTGGGAGCAATCAGCCCCAGCATTTT
CDR3aa: CASSLGTGGSNQPQHF

abundance: -
v_gene: TRBV27
d_gene: -
j_gene: TRBJ2-1
CDR3nt: TGTGCCAGCAGTTTATCTTGGCGGAACGACAATGAGCAGTTCTTC
CDR3aa: CASSLSWRNDNEQFF

abundance: once
v_gene: TRBV5-6
d_gene: -
j_gene: TRBJ1-5
CDR3nt: TGTGCCAGCAGCTTGGGGGGCGGGTATCAGCCCCAGCATTTT
CDR3aa: CASSLGGGYQPQHF

abundance: -
v_gene: TRBV2
d_gene: -
j_gene: TRBJ2-7
CDR3nt: TGTGCCAGCAGTGGGGACTCCTCCTACGAGCAGTACTTC
CDR3aa: CASSGDSSYEQYF

abundance: -
v_gene: TRBV6-5
d_gene: TRBD2
j_gene: TRBJ2-1
CDR3nt: TGTGCCAGCAGTTACTTGGGCGGGAGCAAAGATGAGCAGTTCTTC
CDR3aa: CASSYLGGSKDEQFF

abundance: -
v_gene: TRBV27
d_gene: TRBD1
j_gene: TRBJ1-5
CDR3nt: TGTGCCAGCAGTTTACAGGGGGGGAATCAGCCCCAGCATTTT
CDR3aa: CASSLQGGNQPQHF

abundance: -
v_gene: TRBV9
d_gene: -
j_gene: TRBJ2-1
CDR3nt: TGTGCCAGCAGCGTAGGAGGGGGACACGACAATGAGCAGTTCTTC
CDR3aa: CASSVGGGHDNEQFF

abundance: few
v_gene: TRBV13
d_gene: -
j_gene: TRBJ1-5
CDR3nt: TGTGCCAGCAGCTTAAGCGGTCAGCCCCAGCATTTT
CDR3aa: CASSLSGQPQHF

abundance: -
v_gene: TRBV27
d_gene: -
j_gene: TRBJ2-5
CDR3nt: TGTGCCAGCGGGCCTAACTCACAATTCCAGTACTTC
CDR3aa: CASGPNSQFQYF

abundance: -
v_gene: TRBV23-1
d_gene: TRBD1
j_gene: TRBJ2-3
CDR3nt: TGCGCCAGCAGTCACTCCGGGACAGTAGACGACACAGATACGCAGTATTTT
CDR3aa: CASSHSGTVDDTDTQYF

abundance: -
v_gene: TRBV27
d_gene: TRBD2
j_gene: TRBJ2-1
CDR3nt: TGTGCCAGCAGTTTATCGTTAGCGGGCAATGAGCAGTTCTTC
CDR3aa: CASSLSLAGNEQFF

abundance: few
v_gene: TRBV2
d_gene: TRBD2
j_gene: TRBJ2-1
CDR3nt: TGTGCCAGCAGTGCTGGACTAGTTTCCTACAATGAGCAGTTCTTC
CDR3aa: CASSAGLVSYNEQFF

abundance: -
v_gene: TRBV30
d_gene: -
j_gene: TRBJ2-3
CDR3nt: TGTGCCTGGAGCAAAGCGGCTAGCACAGATACGCAGTATTTT
CDR3aa: CAWSKAASTDTQYF

abundance: -
v_gene: TRBV29-1
d_gene: -
j_gene: TRBJ1-2
CDR3nt: TGCAGCGTGATCGACAGCTCTTATGGCTACACCTTC
CDR3aa: CSVIDSSYGYTF

abundance: -
v_gene: TRBV19
d_gene: TRBD2
j_gene: TRBJ2-5
CDR3nt: TGTGCCAGTAGTATTAGGACTAGCGGGGGGCAAGAGACCCAGTACTTC
CDR3aa: CASSIRTSGGQETQYF

abundance: once
v_gene: TRBV5-1
d_gene: -
j_gene: TRBJ2-5
CDR3nt: TGCGCCAGCAGCTTGAGCGGGCGCCCCCAAGAGACCCAGTACTTC
CDR3aa: CASSLSGRPQETQYF

abundance: -
v_gene: TRBV27
d_gene: -
j_gene: TRBJ2-7
CDR3nt: TGTGCCAGCAGTTTTAGGACGGGGACCTACTACGAGCAGTACTTC
CDR3aa: CASSFRTGTYYEQYF

abundance: -
v_gene: TRBV15
d_gene: -
j_gene: TRBJ2-5
CDR3nt: TGTGCCACCAGCAGAAACCACAGACAAGAGACCCAGTACTTC
CDR3aa: CATSRNHRQETQYF

abundance: once
v_gene: TRBV7-8
d_gene: -
j_gene: TRBJ2-7
CDR3nt: TGTGCCAGCAGCTTATCGGGGGATTACGAGCAGTACTTC
CDR3aa: CASSLSGDYEQYF

abundance: -
v_gene: TRBV7-8
d_gene: -
j_gene: TRBJ1-1
CDR3nt: TGTGCCAGCAGCTCCCGCGTCGCTGAAGCTTTCTTT
CDR3aa: CASSSRVAEAFF

abundance: -
v_gene: TRBV6-1
d_gene: -
j_gene: TRBJ2-3
CDR3nt: TGTGCCAGCAGTGAAGGGCAGGCAAGCACAGATACGCAGTATTTT
CDR3aa: CASSEGQASTDTQYF

abundance: -
v_gene: TRBV12-5
d_gene: -
j_gene: TRBJ1-3
CDR3nt: TGTGCTAGTGCACAGGGTGCTGGAAACACCATATATTTT
CDR3aa: CASAQGAGNTIYF

abundance: -
v_gene: TRBV4-3
d_gene: -
j_gene: TRBJ2-5
CDR3nt: TGCGCCAGCAGCCAAGTATTTTCCGGAGAAGAGACCCAGTACTTC
CDR3aa: CASSQVFSGEETQYF

abundance: -
v_gene: TRBV19
d_gene: -
j_gene: TRBJ1-6
CDR3nt: TGTGCCAGTAGTATAGTGGGAGGGACGAATTCACCCCTCCACTTT
CDR3aa: CASSIVGGTNSPLHF

abundance: -
v_gene: TRBV5-1
d_gene: -
j_gene: TRBJ2-7
CDR3nt: TGCGCCAGCAGCTTCGGAGGTAGCTCCTACGAGCAGTACTTC
CDR3aa: CASSFGGSSYEQYF

abundance: -
v_gene: TRBV7-9
d_gene: TRBD1
j_gene: TRBJ1-2
CDR3nt: TGTGCCAGCAGCTTTACCGGGACAGGGACCCTCTTTAACTATGGCTACACCTTC
CDR3aa: CASSFTGTGTLFNYGYTF

abundance: -
v_gene: TRBV15
d_gene: -
j_gene: TRBJ2-6
CDR3nt: TGTGCCACCAGGGGGGCTGGGGCCAACGTCCTGACTTTC
CDR3aa: CATRGAGANVLTF

abundance: -
v_gene: TRBV27
d_gene: TRBD2
j_gene: TRBJ2-3
CDR3nt: TGTGCCAGCAGTTCCGGACTAGGACGGGGCACAGATACGCAGTATTTT
CDR3aa: CASSSGLGRGTDTQYF

abundance: once
v_gene: TRBV5-1
d_gene: -
j_gene: TRBJ2-5
CDR3nt: TGCGCCAGCAGCGAAGGAATGACAGGGACTGGTGGAGAGACCCAGTACTTC
CDR3aa: CASSEGMTGTGGETQYF

abundance: -
v_gene: TRBV7-9
d_gene: TRBD1
j_gene: TRBJ2-4
CDR3nt: TGTGCCAGCAGCTTAGCTCCCGGGACAGGGCCCAAAAACATTCAGTACTTC
CDR3aa: CASSLAPGTGPKNIQYF

abundance: once
v_gene: TRBV5-1
d_gene: -
j_gene: TRBJ2-7
CDR3nt: TGCGCCAGCAGTTCACGACCCTACGAGCAGTACTTC
CDR3aa: CASSSRPYEQYF

abundance: -
v_gene: TRBV25-1
d_gene: -
j_gene: TRBJ1-3
CDR3nt: TGTGCCAGCAGTGACAGGGGAAGGTATACCATATATTTT
CDR3aa: CASSDRGRYTIYF